Listed below are T cell receptor beta chains from one sample, sequenced in a study of CD8 T cells in ankylosing spondylitis. From the 5' RACE reads, TCRdb called clonotypes with MiXCR, one entry per CDR3 protein. The sample includes 400,000 to 450,000 distinct CDR3 sequences, 15% to 20% of them seen just once. Sequencing used blood, either unsorted or a sorted T cell fraction (not recorded which). These receptors were taken from a male donor with ankylosing spondylitis. Both conserved end residues are part of each CDR3. A D gene is named only where the DNA matches it firmly. The listing skips clone size in some rows; elsewhere it reads once, few, many or a size class.

few,TRBD2,TRBJ2-1,TRBV24-1,TGTGCCACCAGTGTCAGCGGGGGGGTTCAATTCTTC,CATSVSGGVQFF
few,TRBD1,TRBJ1-2,TRBV12-3/TRBV12-4,TGTGCCAGCAGTCCAGACAGGGTCTATGGCTACACCTTC,CASSPDRVYGYTF
.,.,TRBJ2-3,TRBV9,TGTGCCAGCAGTCCGACTAGATTGATTGATACGCAGTATTTT,CASSPTRLIDTQYF
.,TRBD1,TRBJ1-2,TRBV20-1,TGCAGTGGTACAGGGGGCCTCTATGGCTACACCTTC,CSGTGGLYGYTF
few,.,TRBJ2-4,TRBV12-3/TRBV12-4,TGTGCCAGCAGTTTTGGGGGACGGGACCGAAAGTACTTC,CASSFGGRDRKYF
few,.,TRBJ2-3,TRBV7-2,TGTGCCAGCAGCTTAGTGACAACCTCTAGCACAGATACGCAGTATTTT,CASSLVTTSSTDTQYF
few,.,TRBJ2-3,TRBV7-6,TGTGCCAGCAGCTTAGGGGTTGGTGATACGCAGTATTTT,CASSLGVGDTQYF
.,.,TRBJ2-1,TRBV28,TGTGCCAGCAGCCCCCCGGGTTGGGAGCAGTTCTTC,CASSPPGWEQFF
.,.,TRBJ2-4,TRBV7-2,TGTGCCAGCAGCTTAACGGCCTCCTACGCGGTAGCCAAAAACATTCAGTACTTC,CASSLTASYAVAKNIQYF
few,TRBD2,TRBJ2-3,TRBV2,TGTGCCAGCAGGTCGGGACTAGCGGGGGGAACGGATACGCAGTATTTT,CASRSGLAGGTDTQYF
.,.,TRBJ2-1,TRBV30,TGTGCCTGGACCCGGAGGAGGGATGCCTACAATGAGCAGTTCTTC,CAWTRRRDAYNEQFF
.,.,TRBJ1-6,TRBV7-2,TGTGCCAGCACCCATGGGGGGGGCGGTTCACCCCTCCACTTT,CASTHGGGGSPLHF
.,TRBD1,TRBJ2-1,TRBV5-1,TGCGCCAGCGGCCAGGGGGCTTCGCACAATGAGCAGTTCTTC,CASGQGASHNEQFF
.,TRBD1,TRBJ1-1,TRBV7-9,TGTGCCAGCAGCTTCTCGCGGACAGGGGTGGCTGAAGCTTTCTTT,CASSFSRTGVAEAFF
few,.,TRBJ1-2,TRBV10-3,TGTGCCATCAGTGATGGCTCAGGTGGGGCTAACTATGGCTACACCTTC,CAISDGSGGANYGYTF
many,.,TRBJ2-1,TRBV11-2,TGTGCCAGCAGCTTACTTACAGGGTGGGCGGATGAGCAGTTCTTC,CASSLLTGWADEQFF
few,.,TRBJ2-2,TRBV7-3,TGTGCCAGCAGCTTCCTAGACACCGGGGAGCTGTTTTTT,CASSFLDTGELFF
.,.,TRBJ2-7,TRBV6-1,TGTGCCGCCAAACGGGGGCTAAGGGACGAGCAGTACTTC,CAAKRGLRDEQYF
.,.,TRBJ2-6,TRBV4-2,TGTGCCAGCAGCCAAGATCAACAGTCGCAAGGGGCCAACGTCCTGACTTTC,CASSQDQQSQGANVLTF
.,TRBD2,TRBJ2-1,TRBV6-2/TRBV6-3,TGTGCCAGCAGCGTGCGGCGGGAGAGCTCCTACAATGAGCAGTTCTTC,CASSVRRESSYNEQFF
few,.,TRBJ1-4,TRBV12-3/TRBV12-4,TGTGCCAGCAGTTCATCCGGGGCCCTAGGGAAACTGTTTTTT,CASSSSGALGKLFF
.,TRBD1,TRBJ1-4,TRBV15,TGTGCCACCAGCAGAGGTCGGGGGACAGCAACTAATGAAAAACTGTTTTTT,CATSRGRGTATNEKLFF
.,.,TRBJ2-5,TRBV27,TGTGCCAGCAGTTTATTTCGGGAAAACCAAGAGACCCAGTACTTC,CASSLFRENQETQYF
few,TRBD1,TRBJ2-2,TRBV7-9,TGTGCCAGCAATGGAGAGACAGGGGTCGTGTCCGGGGAGCTGTTTTTT,CASNGETGVVSGELFF
few,.,TRBJ1-1,TRBV12-3/TRBV12-4,TGTGCCAGCCAGCAAAGGCAGGCGGTGAACACTGAAGCTTTCTTT,CASQQRQAVNTEAFF
.,.,TRBJ2-1,TRBV20-1,TGCAGTCCCTGGAGGCAATCTCACAATGAGCAGTTCTTC,CSPWRQSHNEQFF
few,.,TRBJ1-1,TRBV19,TGTGCCAGTAGGAAGGGAATGACAGCCTTGGACACTGAAGCTTTCTTT,CASRKGMTALDTEAFF
.,.,TRBJ2-7,TRBV3-1,TGTGCCAGCAGCCAAGACCCCTCTGAGCAGCACTTC,CASSQDPSEQHF